This TCR beta chain is drawn from a study of T cells in tuberculosis. The repertoire was sequenced with immunoSEQ multiplex PCR; TCRdb's copy has only in-frame clones and lacks some. The repertoire includes 20,000 to 25,000 clones, about 96% of them detected once, and about 6.3% sits in the top ten. Study findings and constraints: GEM motif frequencies gave 60% to 70% accuracy; the GMM repertoire gave about 90%.

Of note for this clone: Its target is unknown.

Germline-derived CDR1 and CDR2 are SNHLY and FYNNEI. The CDR3 covers 13 residues. Trimming at V came to 5 bases and at J to 2 bases, leaving 3 bases not matched to a gene. The chain employs TRBV2 and TRBJ2-7, with 7 bases aligning to TRBD1. Sample: PBMCs. This TCR came from a donor between 10 and 35 years old with latent tuberculosis or without tuberculosis infection. For the CDR3, the DNA is TGTGCCAGCAGTCGGGACAGAACCTACGAGCAGTACTTC. Translating it yields CASSRDRTYEQYF.